Listed here are 18 T cell receptor beta chains from one sample, sequenced in a study of blood T cells in healthy people across ages. A second PCR, run for roughly 6 to 11 cycles, used a sample-barcoded 5' primer plus a J-beta primer mix. In TCRdb, the 5' RACE reads were re-called with MiXCR into one record per CDR3 protein. Here the sample spans some 1.4 million distinct CDR3 sequences, about 40% being singletons. Input material: blood. Source of these receptors: a woman aged 18-29 years in good health.

Notes on this clonotype: One end of the junction is discordant with germline, which a read error may explain. The V and J genes are TRBV12-3 or TRBV12-4 and TRBJ2-3; possibly TRBD1 for D (6 bases). The CDR3 loop spans 15 amino acids. This CDR3 reads CPSSFSGQGGDTQYF. In DNA form, the CDR3 reads TGTCCCAGCAGTTTCAGCGGTCAAGGGGGAGATACGCAGTATTTT.

V gene TRBV14 combines with J gene TRBJ2-5; D is uncertain. The CDR3 has 16 residues. With 3 bases removed from V and 11 bases from J, the gap between germline ends came to 25 bases. Germline V gene data show CDR1 as SGHDN and CDR2 as FVKESK. CDR3 sequence reads: CASSHLRPVSYNEQYF. The DNA of the CDR3 is TGTGCCAGCAGCCACCTCCGGCCTGTCTCCTACAATGAGCAGTACTTC.

A few counts support this clonotype. Here the CDR3 reads CASTFVTSGLQETQFF. CDR3 nucleotide sequence: TGTGCCAGCACCTTTGTGACTAGCGGGTTACAAGAGACCCAGTTCTTC. The V call is TRBV12-3 or TRBV12-4, the J call TRBJ2-5; the match to TRBD2 covers 10 bases. The J call may not be correct, given that the DNA end is closer to TRBJ2-1. The CDR3 sequence is 16 residues long.

The chain is built from TRBV9 and TRBJ2-3, with 9 nucleotides matching TRBD2. CDR3 length equals 17 residues. Germline CDR1 SGDLS, CDR2 YYNGEE. V lost 3 bases and J lost 3; bases outside the gene matches: 11. CDR3: CASSDSLAGGPTDTQYF. DNA for the CDR3: TGTGCCAGCAGCGATTCATTGGCGGGGGGGCCTACAGATACGCAGTATTTT.

The V and J genes are TRBV7-2 and TRBJ2-1; tentative D call: TRBD1 (6 bases). The CDR3 is made up of 16 amino acids. Germline V CDR1 and CDR2: SGHTA, FQGNSA. Deletions cut 5 bases from V and 4 bases from J, with 18 bases between. The CDR3: CASSLDRGRGYNEQFF. CDR3 sequence (DNA): TGTGCCAGCAGCCTAGATAGGGGCAGGGGTTACAATGAGCAGTTCTTC.

This rearrangement joins TRBV29-1 to TRBJ2-7; 8 nucleotides agree with TRBD2. This CDR3 comprises 14 residues. With V trimmed by 6 bases and J by 3 bases, 10 bases remained unmatched. The germline V gene encodes CDR1 SQVTM and CDR2 ANQGSEA. Here the CDR3 reads CSVSGGENNYEQYF. The CDR3 nucleotides are TGCAGCGTCAGCGGGGGAGAGAACAACTACGAGCAGTACTTC.

A few counts support this clonotype. This rearrangement joins TRBV5-1 to TRBJ2-7, with 7 bases matching TRBD2. The tail of the sequence fits TRBJ2-1 better, so the J call may be wrong. This CDR3 region has 16 residues. Germline lookup yields CDR1 SGHRS and CDR2 YFSETQ. The CDR3 DNA follows: TGCGCCAGCAGCTTGGGGGTTAGCGGGTTTAATGATGAGCAGTTCTTC. Translation: CASSLGVSGFNDEQFF.

The chain links TRBV5-1 to TRBJ2-5, with 12 bases matching TRBD2. Germline values: CDR1 SGHRS, CDR2 YFSETQ. The trim removed 4 bases at V and 11 bases at J, leaving 15 bases unmatched. This CDR3 has 16 amino acids. CDR3 nucleotide sequence: TGCGCCAGCAGCCTATTCGGACTAGCGGGGCAGAATGAGCAGTACTTC. This encodes CASSLFGLAGQNEQYF.

The rearrangement joins TRBV20-1 to TRBJ2-1, with TRBD2 matching 14 bases. Germline trimming cut 1 base from V and 7 bases from J; bases unmatched to any gene: 6. CDR1 is DFQATT and CDR2 is SNEGSKA in the germline V gene (reference sequence). This CDR3 spans 16 amino acids. The CDR3 here is CSARAPGLAGGNEQFF. DNA for the CDR3: TGCAGTGCTAGAGCTCCAGGACTAGCGGGAGGAAATGAGCAGTTCTTC.

This clonotype turned up a few times. V and J are TRBV21-1 and TRBJ2-3; the table's D call, TRBD1, has no DNA check behind it. TRBV21-1 represents a pseudogene. The CDR3 is made up of 14 amino acids. In nucleotides, the CDR3 is TGTGCCAGCAGCAAATCCGGGGGAAAAGATACGCAGTATTTT. Amino acids: CASSKSGGKDTQYF.

The chain is built from TRBV28 and TRBJ1-1, with TRBD1 as a possible D gene (6 bases). Trimming cost V 11 bases and J 2 bases, with 18 bases left between them. Per the germline V gene, CDR1 is MDHEN and CDR2 is SYDVKM. The CDR3 consists of 14 residues. In nucleotides, the CDR3 is TGTGCCGGCTCATCGCAGGGGATAAACACTGAAGCTTTCTTT. Its protein is CAGSSQGINTEAFF.

The V call is TRBV12-3 or TRBV12-4, the J call TRBJ2-3; 7 bases line up with TRBD2. This CDR3 is built from 20 residues. The junction had 18 bases not matched to a gene; V was cut back by 1 base and J by 2 bases. For the CDR3, the DNA is TGTGCCAGCAGTTTAGTTCGGGGAGTGGCTAGCGGCCCTCACACAGATACGCAGTATTTT. The encoded protein is CASSLVRGVASGPHTDTQYF.

To note about this clonotype: The germline gene is not matched at one end of the junction; a read error may be the cause. The V and J genes are TRBV11-2 and TRBJ2-1, with D tentatively TRBD1 (6 bases). Germline-derived CDR1 and CDR2 are SGHAT and FQNNGV. The CDR3 contains 14 residues. CDR3 DNA: TGTGCCAGCAGCTTAATGCAGGGGAACAATAAGCAGTTCTTC. Translated: CASSLMQGNNKQFF. The full variable domain, its missing parts supplied by reference TRBV11-2 and TRBJ2-1, is EAGVAQSPRYKIIEKRQSVAFWCNPISGHATLYWYQQILGQGPKLLIQFQNNGVVDDSQLPKDRFSAERLKGVDSTLKIQPAKLEDSAVYLCASSLMQGNNKQFFGPGTRLTVL.

This clonotype was observed many times. The V and J genes are TRBV21-1 and TRBJ2-3; TRBD1 reflects the table's D call only, with no check against the DNA. TRBV21-1 is a pseudogene locus. The CDR3 is 16 residues long. In DNA, the CDR3 is TGTGCCAGCAGCTTGCGGGACGCCCAGCCTACAGATACGCAGTATTTT. It yields the protein CASSLRDAQPTDTQYF.

This clonotype was observed many times. This sequence joins TRBV6-1 and TRBJ1-2, with unresolved D. V was cut by 6 bases and J by 4 bases, with 6 bases left in between. The length of the CDR3 is 11 residues. Per germline, CDR1 MNHNS and CDR2 SASEGT. In DNA form, the CDR3 reads TGTGCCAGCAGCGACCTCTATGGCTACACCTTC. This translates into CASSDLYGYTF.

The rearrangement links TRBV3-1 to TRBJ1-5; D is unresolved. The V end lost 0 bases, the J end lost 2 bases, and 11 bases lay between the germline ends. The germline V gene has CDR1 LGHDT and CDR2 YNNKEL (reference sequence). The CDR3 has 16 residues. CDR3 coding DNA: TGTGCCAGCAGCCAAGACCTCGGGTCTGGCAATCAGCCCCAGCATTTT. Protein product: CASSQDLGSGNQPQHF.

The chain uses TRBV6-1 and TRBJ1-4, with D possibly matching TRBD1 (5 bases). Trimming stripped 0 bases from V and 4 bases from J, with 12 bases between. The CDR3 has 16 amino acids. Germline V gene sequence: CDR1 MNHNS, CDR2 SASEGT. CDR3 bases: TGTGCCAGCAGTGAAGCGGAGAGAGGGGTTAATGAAAAACTGTTTTTT. Protein sequence: CASSEAERGVNEKLFF.

This chain links TRBV29-1 with TRBJ1-2; 8 nucleotides line up with TRBD1. The CDR3 extends over 14 amino acids. Losses at the gene ends were 8 bases for V and 6 bases for J; bases not matched to a gene: 14. The germline V gene encodes CDR1 SQVTM and CDR2 ANQGSEA. CDR3 sequence reads: CSIQLWTGRNGYTF. The CDR3 DNA sequence: TGCAGCATCCAACTATGGACAGGGAGGAATGGCTACACCTTC.